Listed below are T cell receptor beta chains from one sample, sequenced in a study of blood T cell repertoires in COVID-19. Only in-frame clones appear in the TCRdb table, and some are missing; sequencing was by immunoSEQ multiplex PCR. The table has 30,000 or so clones, roughly 85% seen once. The sequenced material came from peripheral blood. These receptors all come from a man aged 50 to 59 with acute or convalescent COVID-19. Each CDR3 is given with its conserved first and last residue. Fields, in order: clone size, D gene, J gene, V gene, CDR3 protein, CDR3 DNA. The D gene is left open where the match is weak. Not every row has a clone size; where given, it reads once, few, many or a size class.

abundance: -
d_gene: -
j_gene: TRBJ1-1
v_gene: TRBV11-2
CDR3aa: CASSSQRNTEAFF
CDR3nt: TGTGCCAGCAGCTCACAGAGGAACACTGAAGCTTTCTTT

abundance: few
d_gene: TRBD1
j_gene: TRBJ1-4
v_gene: TRBV18
CDR3aa: CASSPGQDQEKLFF
CDR3nt: TGTGCCAGCTCACCGGGACAGGATCAGGAAAAACTGTTTTTT

abundance: -
d_gene: TRBD1
j_gene: TRBJ1-5
v_gene: TRBV2
CDR3aa: CASSEGGGQPQHF
CDR3nt: TGTGCCAGCTCGGAAGGGGGCGGTCAGCCCCAGCATTTT

abundance: -
d_gene: -
j_gene: TRBJ2-2
v_gene: TRBV7-9
CDR3aa: CASSLAPQGRRTGELFF
CDR3nt: TGTGCCAGCAGCTTAGCTCCTCAGGGCCGACGGACCGGGGAGCTGTTTTTT

abundance: -
d_gene: -
j_gene: TRBJ2-5
v_gene: TRBV28
CDR3aa: CASSLTRLPAETQYF
CDR3nt: TGTGCCAGCAGTTTGACGAGACTTCCGGCGGAGACCCAGTACTTC

abundance: -
d_gene: TRBD1
j_gene: TRBJ1-1
v_gene: TRBV19
CDR3aa: CASSTGQGDTEAFF
CDR3nt: TGTGCCAGTAGTACCGGACAGGGAGACACTGAAGCTTTCTTT

abundance: -
d_gene: TRBD1
j_gene: TRBJ1-2
v_gene: TRBV7-9
CDR3aa: CASSPTRSGTDEGYTF
CDR3nt: TGTGCCAGCAGCCCAACCCGTTCAGGGACAGACGAAGGCTACACCTTC

abundance: -
d_gene: TRBD1
j_gene: TRBJ1-5
v_gene: TRBV29-1
CDR3aa: CSVGQGLNQPQHF
CDR3nt: TGCAGCGTTGGACAGGGGCTCAATCAGCCCCAGCATTTT

abundance: -
d_gene: TRBD1
j_gene: TRBJ2-7
v_gene: TRBV6-6
CDR3aa: CASNVRDRGHEQYF
CDR3nt: TGTGCCAGCAACGTCCGGGACAGGGGCCACGAGCAGTACTTC

abundance: -
d_gene: TRBD2
j_gene: TRBJ2-5
v_gene: TRBV5-1
CDR3aa: CASRLRGTMEETQYF
CDR3nt: TGCGCCAGCAGGTTGCGGGGGACCATGGAGGAGACCCAGTACTTC

abundance: few
d_gene: TRBD2
j_gene: TRBJ2-1
v_gene: TRBV4-1
CDR3aa: CASSQPGLAGGRPYNEQFF
CDR3nt: TGCGCCAGCAGCCAACCGGGACTAGCGGGGGGGCGCCCCTACAATGAGCAGTTCTTC

abundance: -
d_gene: TRBD2
j_gene: TRBJ2-7
v_gene: TRBV11-2
CDR3aa: CASSPEGLAGPSSYEQYF
CDR3nt: TGTGCCAGCAGCCCCGAGGGACTAGCGGGGCCGAGCTCCTACGAGCAGTACTTC

abundance: once
d_gene: TRBD1
j_gene: TRBJ2-7
v_gene: TRBV9
CDR3aa: CASSARGDRVTEQYF
CDR3nt: TGTGCCAGCAGCGCCCGCGGAGACAGGGTGACCGAGCAGTACTTC

abundance: -
d_gene: TRBD1
j_gene: TRBJ1-1
v_gene: TRBV6-5
CDR3aa: CASSRTGGANTEAFF
CDR3nt: TGTGCCAGCAGTCGAACAGGGGGCGCGAACACTGAAGCTTTCTTT

abundance: few
d_gene: -
j_gene: TRBJ1-1
v_gene: TRBV2
CDR3aa: CASSEWQFNTEAFF
CDR3nt: TGTGCCAGCAGTGAATGGCAGTTCAACACTGAAGCTTTCTTT

abundance: -
d_gene: -
j_gene: TRBJ1-3
v_gene: TRBV13
CDR3aa: CASSPFQGSGNTIYF
CDR3nt: TGTGCCAGCAGCCCATTCCAGGGTTCTGGAAACACCATATATTTT

abundance: few
d_gene: -
j_gene: TRBJ1-2
v_gene: TRBV28
CDR3aa: CASSPRGNYGYTF
CDR3nt: TGTGCCAGCAGCCCTCGGGGGAACTATGGCTACACCTTC

abundance: -
d_gene: -
j_gene: TRBJ2-2
v_gene: TRBV7-9
CDR3aa: CASSLASGNTGELFF
CDR3nt: TGTGCCAGCAGCTTAGCCTCGGGGAACACCGGGGAGCTGTTTTTT

abundance: -
d_gene: TRBD1
j_gene: TRBJ2-3
v_gene: TRBV2
CDR3aa: CASRGDRGRITDTQYF
CDR3nt: TGTGCCAGCAGGGGGGACAGGGGGCGAATCACAGATACGCAGTATTTT

abundance: -
d_gene: TRBD1
j_gene: TRBJ1-2
v_gene: TRBV19
CDR3aa: CASTMQGAAYGYTF
CDR3nt: TGTGCCAGTACCATGCAGGGGGCGGCCTATGGCTACACCTTC

abundance: few
d_gene: TRBD1
j_gene: TRBJ1-3
v_gene: TRBV7-9
CDR3aa: CASSRTGDTIYF
CDR3nt: TGTGCCAGCAGCCGGACAGGGGACACCATATATTTT

abundance: few
d_gene: TRBD1
j_gene: TRBJ1-1
v_gene: TRBV6-6
CDR3aa: CASGDSHTEAFF
CDR3nt: TGTGCCAGCGGGGACAGCCACACTGAAGCTTTCTTT

abundance: few
d_gene: TRBD1
j_gene: TRBJ2-2
v_gene: TRBV10-2
CDR3aa: CASSEWTGNTGELFF
CDR3nt: TGCGCCAGCAGTGAATGGACAGGGAACACCGGGGAGCTGTTTTTT

abundance: -
d_gene: TRBD1
j_gene: TRBJ1-4
v_gene: TRBV9
CDR3aa: CASTAGTGQEKLFF
CDR3nt: TGTGCCAGCACAGCCGGGACAGGGCAAGAAAAACTGTTTTTT

abundance: -
d_gene: TRBD1
j_gene: TRBJ1-5
v_gene: TRBV4-2
CDR3aa: CASSHGTGNQPQHF
CDR3nt: TGTGCCAGCAGCCACGGGACAGGGAATCAGCCCCAGCATTTT

abundance: -
d_gene: -
j_gene: TRBJ2-5
v_gene: TRBV7-9
CDR3aa: CASSLDDFQETQYF
CDR3nt: TGTGCCAGCAGCTTAGACGACTTCCAAGAGACCCAGTACTTC

abundance: -
d_gene: -
j_gene: TRBJ1-6
v_gene: TRBV3-1/TRBV3-2
CDR3aa: CASRRDYNSPLHF
CDR3nt: TGTGCCAGCAGACGGGATTATAATTCACCCCTCCACTTT

abundance: -
d_gene: -
j_gene: TRBJ1-1
v_gene: TRBV6-5
CDR3aa: CASSYSTGNTEAFF
CDR3nt: TGTGCCAGCAGTTACTCGACAGGGAACACTGAAGCTTTCTTT

abundance: -
d_gene: TRBD1
j_gene: TRBJ1-2
v_gene: TRBV6-5
CDR3aa: CASRGGGRLNYGYTF
CDR3nt: TGTGCCAGCAGAGGGGGCGGACGGTTAAACTATGGCTACACCTTC

abundance: once
d_gene: -
j_gene: TRBJ2-1
v_gene: TRBV25-1
CDR3aa: CASSESLSYNEQFF
CDR3nt: TGTGCCAGCAGTGAAAGCCTCTCCTACAATGAGCAGTTCTTC

abundance: -
d_gene: TRBD2
j_gene: TRBJ2-5
v_gene: TRBV5-4
CDR3aa: CASSLVIAGGETQYF
CDR3nt: TGTGCCAGCAGCTTGGTCATAGCGGGAGGTGAGACCCAGTACTTC

abundance: medium-sized
d_gene: TRBD2
j_gene: TRBJ2-7
v_gene: TRBV7-9
CDR3aa: CASSSGGSSYEQYF
CDR3nt: TGTGCCAGCAGCTCGGGAGGCAGCTCCTACGAGCAGTACTTC

abundance: -
d_gene: TRBD1
j_gene: TRBJ2-2
v_gene: TRBV14
CDR3aa: CASSQHEGAGELFF
CDR3nt: TGTGCCAGCAGCCAACACGAGGGGGCGGGGGAGCTGTTTTTT

abundance: -
d_gene: -
j_gene: TRBJ2-2
v_gene: TRBV7-9
CDR3aa: CASSLHGGNTGELFF
CDR3nt: TGTGCCAGCAGCTTACACGGGGGAAACACCGGGGAGCTGTTTTTT

abundance: -
d_gene: -
j_gene: TRBJ1-4
v_gene: TRBV7-8
CDR3aa: CASSLVGEKLFF
CDR3nt: TGTGCCAGCAGCTTAGTGGGCGAAAAACTGTTTTTT

abundance: -
d_gene: -
j_gene: TRBJ1-6
v_gene: TRBV6-5
CDR3aa: CASTDSNSPLHF
CDR3nt: TGTGCCAGCACCGACAGTAACTCACCCCTCCACTTT

abundance: -
d_gene: -
j_gene: TRBJ1-1
v_gene: TRBV28
CDR3aa: CASSLRYTEAFF
CDR3nt: TGTGCCAGCTCCCTTCGGTACACTGAAGCTTTCTTT

abundance: -
d_gene: -
j_gene: TRBJ2-7
v_gene: TRBV6-5
CDR3aa: CASSWGVSYEQYF
CDR3nt: TGTGCCAGCAGTTGGGGAGTCTCCTACGAGCAGTACTTC

abundance: -
d_gene: -
j_gene: TRBJ2-1
v_gene: TRBV19
CDR3aa: CASSIRGNYNEQFF
CDR3nt: TGTGCCAGTAGTATAAGGGGTAACTACAATGAGCAGTTCTTC

abundance: -
d_gene: -
j_gene: TRBJ1-3
v_gene: TRBV11-2
CDR3aa: CASSFDRSSGNTIYF
CDR3nt: TGTGCCAGCAGCTTTGACAGGAGCTCTGGAAACACCATATATTTT

abundance: -
d_gene: -
j_gene: TRBJ1-2
v_gene: TRBV28
CDR3aa: CASITTGANYGYTF
CDR3nt: TGTGCCAGCATTACGACAGGAGCTAACTATGGCTACACCTTC

abundance: -
d_gene: TRBD1
j_gene: TRBJ2-3
v_gene: TRBV7-9
CDR3aa: CASRDTGGSTDTQYF
CDR3nt: TGTGCCAGCAGGGACACAGGGGGAAGCACAGATACGCAGTATTTT

abundance: once
d_gene: -
j_gene: TRBJ2-5
v_gene: TRBV5-3
CDR3aa: CARSLRAGAQETQYF
CDR3nt: TGTGCCAGAAGCTTAAGAGCGGGCGCACAAGAGACCCAGTACTTC

abundance: -
d_gene: TRBD1
j_gene: TRBJ1-6
v_gene: TRBV7-8
CDR3aa: CASSLASGTGSSSPLHF
CDR3nt: TGTGCCAGCAGCTTAGCCTCCGGGACAGGGTCGAGTTCACCCCTCCACTTT

abundance: -
d_gene: TRBD1
j_gene: TRBJ2-3
v_gene: TRBV19
CDR3aa: CASRRTGPSTDTQYF
CDR3nt: TGTGCCAGTAGAAGGACAGGGCCTAGCACAGATACGCAGTATTTT

abundance: -
d_gene: -
j_gene: TRBJ1-2
v_gene: TRBV5-1
CDR3aa: CASSRGRGYGYTF
CDR3nt: TGCGCCAGCAGCCGAGGCAGGGGCTATGGCTACACCTTC

abundance: -
d_gene: -
j_gene: TRBJ1-1
v_gene: TRBV12-5
CDR3aa: CASGLVGGSEAFF
CDR3nt: TGTGCTAGTGGTTTGGTCGGCGGATCTGAAGCTTTCTTT

abundance: -
d_gene: -
j_gene: TRBJ1-4
v_gene: TRBV6-1
CDR3aa: CASSEARQVREKLFF
CDR3nt: TGTGCCAGCAGTGAAGCTCGGCAGGTCCGTGAAAAACTGTTTTTT

abundance: -
d_gene: -
j_gene: TRBJ2-1
v_gene: TRBV29-1
CDR3aa: CSSGQRSSLYNEQFF
CDR3nt: TGCAGCTCCGGACAGAGGTCCTCCCTTTACAATGAGCAGTTCTTC

abundance: -
d_gene: -
j_gene: TRBJ2-6
v_gene: TRBV28
CDR3aa: CASRVASSGANVLTF
CDR3nt: TGTGCCAGCAGGGTAGCGAGCTCTGGGGCCAACGTCCTGACTTTC

abundance: -
d_gene: TRBD1
j_gene: TRBJ2-7
v_gene: TRBV5-8
CDR3aa: CASSARIGTGSEEQYF
CDR3nt: TGTGCCAGCAGCGCCCGGATCGGGACAGGGTCAGAAGAGCAGTACTTC

abundance: medium-sized
d_gene: TRBD1
j_gene: TRBJ2-2
v_gene: TRBV2
CDR3aa: CASRPGGTGNTGELFF
CDR3nt: TGTGCCAGCAGGCCCGGCGGGACAGGGAACACCGGGGAGCTGTTTTTT

abundance: -
d_gene: TRBD2
j_gene: TRBJ2-7
v_gene: TRBV28
CDR3aa: CASSTWTSGSSYEQYF
CDR3nt: TGTGCCAGCAGTACCTGGACTAGCGGGAGCTCCTACGAGCAGTACTTC

abundance: once
d_gene: TRBD2
j_gene: TRBJ2-4
v_gene: TRBV3-1/TRBV3-2
CDR3aa: CASSLGLAGGSIQYF
CDR3nt: TGTGCCAGCAGCCTCGGACTAGCGGGAGGAAGCATTCAGTACTTC

abundance: -
d_gene: -
j_gene: TRBJ2-6
v_gene: TRBV28
CDR3aa: CASSFQGRGSGANVLTF
CDR3nt: TGTGCCAGCAGTTTCCAGGGGAGGGGCTCTGGGGCCAACGTCCTGACTTTC

abundance: once
d_gene: TRBD1
j_gene: TRBJ1-1
v_gene: TRBV6-5
CDR3aa: CASDRQGGNTEAFF
CDR3nt: TGTGCCAGCGACAGACAGGGAGGGAACACTGAAGCTTTCTTT